A single T cell receptor (beta chain) is shown here with its context. Trimming took 5 bases from V and 0 from J, leaving 10 bases between them. CDR1 is MNHNY, CDR2 SVGAGI, per germline (reference sequence). CDR3 length: 15 amino acids. Together with a sample-barcoded 5' primer, a J-beta primer mix was included in a second PCR lasting roughly 6 to 12 cycles. TCRdb re-derived calls from the 5' RACE reads in MiXCR, one entry per CDR3 protein. The data show roughly 800,000 distinct CDR3 sequences, 55% to 75% seen once. This record belongs to a study of blood T cells in healthy people across ages. No fewer than 5.5 micrograms of total RNA were isolated from every sample.

The clonotype originates from a man aged 25 to 40 in good health. Sequencing was performed on blood. The V gene is TRBV6-6, the J gene TRBJ1-4, with unresolved D. The CDR3 sequence is CASSVQRATNEKLFF. The DNA of the CDR3 is TGTGCCAGCAGTGTACAACGGGCAACTAATGAAAAACTGTTTTTT.